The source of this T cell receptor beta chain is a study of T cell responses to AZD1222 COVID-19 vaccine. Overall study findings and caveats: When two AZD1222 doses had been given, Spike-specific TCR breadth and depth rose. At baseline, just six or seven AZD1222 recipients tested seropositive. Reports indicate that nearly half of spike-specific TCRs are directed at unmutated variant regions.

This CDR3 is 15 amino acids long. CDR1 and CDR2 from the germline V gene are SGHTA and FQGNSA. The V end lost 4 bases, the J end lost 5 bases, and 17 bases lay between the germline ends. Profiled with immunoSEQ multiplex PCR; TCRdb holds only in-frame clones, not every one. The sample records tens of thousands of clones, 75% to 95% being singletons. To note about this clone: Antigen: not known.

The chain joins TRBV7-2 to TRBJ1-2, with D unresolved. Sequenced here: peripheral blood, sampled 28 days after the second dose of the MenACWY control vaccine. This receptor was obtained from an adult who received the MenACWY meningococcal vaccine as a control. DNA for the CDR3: TGTGCCAGCAGCTCCCTTCCGGGCCCCATTTATGGCTACACCTTC. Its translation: CASSSLPGPIYGYTF. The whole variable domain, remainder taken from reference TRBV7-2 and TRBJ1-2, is GAGVSQSPSNKVTEKGKDVELRCDPISGHTALYWYRQSLGQGLEFLIYFQGNSAPDKSGLPSDRFSAERTGGSVSTLTIQRTQQEDSAVYLCASSSLPGPIYGYTFGSGTRLTVV.